One sample yielded the 11 T cell receptor beta chains listed below, sequenced in a study of blood T cell repertoires in COVID-19. Measured with immunoSEQ multiplex PCR; TCRdb has only the in-frame clones, and not every one. The sample contains more than 150,000 clones, just under 80% of which appear only once. Material for sequencing was peripheral blood. The receptors come from a woman of 80 years or more with active or convalescent COVID-19.

The rearrangement links TRBV6-4 to TRBJ1-2; 9 bases agree with TRBD1. The CDR3 loop spans 16 amino acids. The trim removed 2 bases at V and 6 bases at J, leaving 10 bases unmatched. Germline loops: CDR1 MRHNA, CDR2 SNTAGT. The CDR3 loop reads CASSDPRDRVRDGYTF. In DNA form, the CDR3 reads TGTGCCAGCAGTGACCCCCGGGACAGGGTTCGGGATGGCTACACCTTC.

This clone occurred once. The chain couples TRBV5-1 to TRBJ2-7; 8 bases match TRBD1. Trimming removed 9 bases from V and 4 bases from J; junction bases left unmatched: 9. Germline CDR1 is SGHRS and CDR2 is YFSETQ. The CDR3 spans 13 residues. CDR3 DNA: TGCGCCACCGGGACAGGCCCTGCTTACGAGCAGTACTTC. As protein: CATGTGPAYEQYF.

This rearrangement joins TRBV28 to TRBJ2-7; D remains ambiguous. Between the trimmed V and J ends, which lost 8 bases and 4 bases, there was a span of 18 bases. Germline V lookup: CDR1 MDHEN, CDR2 SYDVKM. The CDR3 is made up of 14 amino acids. This CDR3 reads CASAGGAPPYEQYF. CDR3 sequence (DNA): TGTGCCAGCGCCGGCGGAGCTCCTCCTTACGAGCAGTACTTC.

This clone came up a few times. The V call is TRBV6-2 or TRBV6-3, the J call TRBJ2-1, with 7 bases lining up with TRBD1. The CDR3 covers 15 residues. Looked up from germline, CDR1 is MNHEY and CDR2 is SVGEGT. J gave up 1 base and V 3 bases, and 3 bases lay outside the gene matches. The CDR3 loop is CASSYLGQSYNEQFF. The CDR3 nucleotides are TGTGCCAGCAGTTATTTGGGACAGTCCTACAATGAGCAGTTCTTC.

The chain uses TRBV21-1 and TRBJ2-7; no DNA check was done on the table's D call, TRBD1. TRBV21-1 is a known pseudogene. The CDR3 is 18 amino acids. The CDR3 DNA sequence: TGTGCCAGATATTGTAAGAATGAAACAGGGAAAGGGAAGTGGGAGCAGTACTTC. Protein product: CARYCKNETGKGKWEQYF.

The chain uses TRBV10-3 and TRBJ1-1; 7 bases agree with TRBD1. CDR3 length: 16 amino acids. V was clipped by 5 bases and J by 11 bases; unmatched bases: 20. Germline-derived CDR1 and CDR2 are ENHRY and SYGVKD. In nucleotides, the CDR3 is TGTGCCATCAGTAAAGGGGGCGAGGGCAGTATTGCGGGTGCTTTCTTT. Amino acid sequence: CAISKGGEGSIAGAFF.

J is TRBJ2-5 and V is TRBV9; 7 bases agree with TRBD1. Losses at the gene ends were 0 bases for V and 3 bases for J; bases not matched to a gene: 5. Germline V gives CDR1 SGDLS, CDR2 YYNGEE. The CDR3 has 15 residues. CDR3 sequence (DNA): TGTGCCAGCAGCGTAGCCCCCACAGGGGAAGAGACCCAGTACTTC. Protein: CASSVAPTGEETQYF. Based on the CDR3 plus reference TRBV9 and TRBJ2-5, the full variable domain is DSGVTQTPKHLITATGQRVTLRCSPRSGDLSVYWYQQSLDQGLQFLIQYYNGEERAKGNILERFSAQQFPDLHSELNLSSLELGDSALYFCASSVAPTGEETQYFGPGTRLLVL.

The CDR3 DNA follows: TGTGCCAGCAGCTCGGTCCCGCAACGCTATGGCTACACCTTC. Amino acids: CASSSVPQRYGYTF. V is TRBV5-6 and J is TRBJ1-2; D gene uncertain. The germline gives CDR1 SGHDT, CDR2 YYEEEE. Trimming removed 3 bases from V and 4 bases from J, with 13 bases in between. CDR3 length equals 14 residues.

This clone was recorded a few times. The CDR3 bases are TGTGCCAGTAGTTTCCCTTTGACAGGCCCTCCCGTGATACAGCAGTACTTC. Translating gives CASSFPLTGPPVIQQYF. The gene calls are TRBV19 and TRBJ2-7; maybe TRBD1 (6 bases). The CDR3 sequence is 17 residues long. Trimming stripped 5 bases from V and 8 bases from J, with 28 bases between. In germline, CDR1 is LNHDA, CDR2 SQIVND (reference sequence).

The J gene is TRBJ2-1, the V gene TRBV24-1, with D possibly matching TRBD2 (5 bases). CDR1 KGHDR and CDR2 SFDVKD come from the germline V gene. The CDR3 length is 13 residues. The V end lost 4 bases, the J end lost 8 bases, and 11 bases lay between the germline ends. This CDR3 is CATSDRKRYEQFF. The CDR3 DNA reads as TGTGCCACCAGTGACCGGAAGCGGTATGAGCAGTTCTTC.

The genes are TRBV3-1 (or the pseudogene TRBV3-2) and TRBJ2-7; 8 nucleotides match TRBD1. V lost 4 bases to trimming and J lost 6 bases; unmatched junction nucleotides: 20. This CDR3 contains 18 residues. Germline loops: CDR1 LGHDT, CDR2 YNNKEL (reference sequence). The CDR3 loop is CASSPLGGPGQGSIEQYF. The CDR3 DNA sequence: TGTGCCAGCAGCCCGCTAGGGGGCCCAGGACAGGGCTCGATCGAGCAGTACTTC.